One sample yielded the 3 T cell receptor beta chains listed below, sequenced in a study of technical replicates of blood from a few donors. Data came from immunoSEQ multiplex PCR; TCRdb stores just in-frame clones and leaves some out. The sample shows around 97,000 clones, over 85% of them seen only once. Sequenced input: T cells isolated from PBMCs. The receptor source for this set is a human donor in good health.

The V and J genes are TRBV9 and TRBJ2-1, with D perhaps TRBD1 (6 bases). The germline V gene has CDR1 SGDLS and CDR2 YYNGEE. The V end lost 0 bases, the J end lost 4 bases, and 11 bases lay between the germline ends. The CDR3 spans 15 residues. The CDR3 spells CASSVAGAEYNEQFF. Written as DNA, the CDR3 is TGTGCCAGCAGCGTAGCAGGGGCGGAATACAATGAGCAGTTCTTC. The variable domain in full, completed from reference TRBV9 and TRBJ2-1, reads DSGVTQTPKHLITATGQRVTLRCSPRSGDLSVYWYQQSLDQGLQFLIQYYNGEERAKGNILERFSAQQFPDLHSELNLSSLELGDSALYFCASSVAGAEYNEQFFGPGTRLTVL.

V and J are TRBV7-5 and TRBJ2-5; the table's D call, TRBD2, has no DNA check behind it. TRBV7-5 is noted as a pseudogene. The CDR3 spans 18 residues. This CDR3 reads CVRSLPGGSGRALETQYF. The CDR3 DNA sequence: TGTGTCAGAAGCCTACCCGGGGGTAGCGGGAGGGCCTTGGAGACCCAGTACTTC.

V gene TRBV4-1 combines with J gene TRBJ2-1; 7 nucleotides agree with TRBD2. Germline V gives CDR1 MGHRA, CDR2 YSYEKL. V was clipped by 3 bases and J by 2 bases; unmatched bases: 4. The CDR3 spans 15 residues. The CDR3, as DNA: TGCGCCAGCAGCCATCCGGGACTACCCTACAATGAGCAGTTCTTC. Protein: CASSHPGLPYNEQFF.